The next 25 T cell receptor beta chains were all read from a single sample in a study of identical twins. TCRdb called the 5' RACE reads again in MiXCR, with one record for every CDR3 protein. Among some 630,000 distinct CDR3 sequences listed, roughly 7.1% were seen once. The sample also formed part of further work on yellow fever vaccine responses in identical twins.

Sequencing input: PBMCs. Receptor source: a young woman in good health.

This clonotype came up many times. V is TRBV12-3 or TRBV12-4 and J is TRBJ1-4; a weak D match, TRBD1 (6 bases). The CDR3 has 14 residues. V dropped 6 bases and J dropped 0 bases, with 8 bases sitting between them. CDR3 DNA sequence: TGTGCCAGCAGAAAGGGGGCAACTAATGAAAAACTGTTTTTT. This gives the protein CASRKGATNEKLFF.

This clonotype occurred a few times. The CDR3 sequence is CASSLRLAGYTDTQYF. For the CDR3, the DNA is TGTGCCAGCAGCCTCAGACTAGCGGGGTACACAGATACGCAGTATTTT. The gene calls are TRBV14 and TRBJ2-3, with 11 bases lining up with TRBD2. Germline CDR1 is SGHDN and CDR2 is FVKESK. With V trimmed by 4 bases and J by 2 bases, 5 bases remained unmatched. CDR3 size: 16 residues.

A note on this clonotype: A much larger clonotype is one base distant, so this may be a read error. The J gene is TRBJ2-5, the V gene TRBV12-3 or TRBV12-4; a possible D gene is TRBD2 (6 bases). This CDR3 has 16 amino acids. CDR3 bases: TGTGCCAGCAGTTCCAGGGACTCACGCCCGACGGGGACCCAGTGCTTC. Residues: CASSSRDSRPTGTQCF.

This clonotype has a handful of counts. The rearrangement links TRBV10-3 to TRBJ2-5; TRBD1 is a possible D gene (5 bases). Trimming stripped 3 bases from V and 1 base from J, with 9 bases between. CDR3 length: 14 amino acids. Per germline, CDR1 ENHRY and CDR2 SYGVKD. The CDR3 spells CAISDSGLQETQYF. The DNA of the CDR3 is TGTGCCATCAGTGATTCAGGGCTCCAAGAGACCCAGTACTTC.

The chain combines TRBV27 with TRBJ2-3; possible D gene TRBD2, 5 bases. The germline V gene encodes CDR1 MNHEY and CDR2 SMNVEV (reference sequence). This CDR3 has 18 residues. V lost 0 bases and J 0 bases, leaving 16 bases between the germline ends. DNA for the CDR3: TGTGCCAGCAGTTTATCGAGCCTAGCTGGCCCTAGCACAGATACGCAGTATTTT. Translated, it gives CASSLSSLAGPSTDTQYF.

The V gene is TRBV20-1, the J gene TRBJ1-1; 9 bases match TRBD1. Germline CDR1 reads DFQATT; CDR2 reads SNEGSKA (reference sequence). V shed 2 bases, J shed 5 bases, and the junction held 6 bases outside the gene matches. The length of the CDR3 is 14 residues. Here the CDR3 reads CSARKEGQGTEAFF. CDR3 DNA: TGCAGTGCTAGAAAGGAAGGACAGGGGACTGAAGCTTTCTTT.

This clonotype has a count of ten or more. J is TRBJ2-3 and V is TRBV7-7, with no clear D. This CDR3 is 13 amino acids long. Per germline, CDR1 SSHAT and CDR2 FNYEAQ (reference sequence). The ends were cut back, 3 bases at V and 7 bases at J, with 11 bases in the middle. The CDR3 DNA is TGTGCCAGCAGCTTGGCGACCTGGAATACGCAGTATTTT. Protein: CASSLATWNTQYF. Full variable domain (rest looked up from reference TRBV7-7 and TRBJ2-3): GAGVSQSPRYKVTKRGQDVTLRCDPISSHATLYWYQQALGQGPEFLTYFNYEAQPDKSGLPSDRFSAERPEGSISTLTIQRTEQRDSAMYRCASSLATWNTQYFGPGTRLTVL.

V is TRBV12-3 or TRBV12-4 and J is TRBJ1-2; a weak D match, TRBD1 (5 bases). V gave up 7 bases and J gave up 5 bases, with 11 bases separating them. This CDR3 is 12 amino acids long. CDR3 coding DNA: TGTGCCAGCACAGGGTCCGGGTATGGCTACACCTTC. This gives the protein CASTGSGYGYTF.

This clonotype was seen more than once but under ten times. The rearrangement joins TRBV4-2 to TRBJ1-1; 8 bases are a match to TRBD1. The V gene end was trimmed by 1 base and the J gene end by 3 bases; junction bases not matched to a gene: 4. Germline CDR1 reads LGHNA; CDR2 reads YNFKEQ. The CDR3 runs to 15 residues. The CDR3 DNA is TGTGCCAGCAGCCAAGGACAGGGGAGCGACACTGAAGCTTTCTTT. Translating gives CASSQGQGSDTEAFF.

V usage is TRBV11-2 and J usage is TRBJ2-1; perhaps TRBD2 as D (6 bases). CDR1 SGHAT and CDR2 FQNNGV come from the germline V gene. The CDR3 has 15 residues. Trimming shortened V by 1 base and J by 13 bases, and 20 bases separated the two germline ends. CDR3 bases: TGTGCCAGCAGCTTAGGCTGGGGTACGCGGGATCATCAGTTCTTC. Its protein is CASSLGWGTRDHQFF.

Many counts were recorded for this clonotype. The chain joins TRBV28 to TRBJ1-6, with 7 bases fitting TRBD1. There are 15 residues in the CDR3. V dropped 3 bases and J dropped 6; count of bases not matched to a gene: 5. Germline-derived CDR1 and CDR2 are MDHEN and SYDVKM. CDR3 nucleotides: TGTGCCAGCAGTTTGCTCGACAGGGCTAATTCACCCCTCCACTTT. This codes for CASSLLDRANSPLHF.

The rearrangement uses TRBV7-8 and TRBJ2-2; no clear D gene. V was pared by 6 bases and J by 1 base, with 21 bases between. This CDR3 has 18 amino acids. Per germline, CDR1 SGHVS and CDR2 FQNEAQ. Here the CDR3 reads CASSQRSPALGNTGELFF. The CDR3 nucleotides are TGTGCCAGCAGTCAGAGGAGTCCAGCGTTGGGGAACACCGGGGAGCTGTTTTTT.

This clonotype was seen many times. The genes are TRBV10-3 and TRBJ2-1, with 14 bases identical to TRBD2. The CDR3 totals 18 residues. CDR1 ENHRY and CDR2 SYGVKD come from the germline V gene. V shed 6 bases and J 6 bases; nucleotides not matched to a gene: 13. CDR3 DNA sequence: TGTGCCATCAGCGAACCGGGACTAGCGGGGGTCCTTTTCAATGAGCAGTTCTTC. Translated: CAISEPGLAGVLFNEQFF.

This clonotype was seen more than once but under ten times. V usage is TRBV27 and J usage is TRBJ1-6; 7 bases are a match to TRBD1. The CDR3 has 15 amino acids. The V and J ends lost 5 bases and 7 bases, in that order; junction bases with no gene match: 8. CDR1 is MNHEY and CDR2 is SMNVEV in the germline V gene (reference sequence). The CDR3: CASSPRQGLNSPLHF. The DNA of the CDR3 is TGTGCCAGCAGTCCGAGACAGGGTCTCAATTCACCCCTCCACTTT.

This clonotype was found a few times. The CDR3 reads CASSQDGLRGTGELFF. DNA of the CDR3: TGTGCCAGCAGTCAAGATGGGTTGAGGGGCACCGGGGAGCTGTTTTTT. The chain carries TRBV6-1 and TRBJ2-2; D is tentatively TRBD1 or TRBD2 (5 bases each). V lost 5 bases to trimming and J lost 4 bases, with 17 bases between them. The CDR3 length is 16 residues. Germline lookup yields CDR1 MNHNS and CDR2 SASEGT.

This clonotype was recorded a few times. The gene calls are TRBV3-1 and TRBJ2-5, with 7 bases lining up with TRBD2. The ends lost 0 bases at V and 9 bases at J; junction bases unmatched: 19. Germline CDR1 and CDR2: LGHDT and YNNKEL (reference sequence). CDR3 length: 18 amino acids. The CDR3 spells CASSQDMMGLADISAQYF. CDR3 in DNA: TGTGCCAGCAGCCAAGATATGATGGGGCTAGCGGATATATCGGCCCAGTACTTC.

This clonotype was observed a handful of times. The rearrangement links TRBV12-3 or TRBV12-4 to TRBJ1-1, with TRBD1 identical over 9 bases. The CDR3 is 14 amino acids. V lost 3 bases to trimming and J lost 5 bases; unmatched junction nucleotides: 4. The CDR3 nucleotides are TGTGCCAGCAGTTTCGGACAGGGGAAAACTGAAGCTTTCTTT. This sequence encodes CASSFGQGKTEAFF.

The rearrangement links TRBV5-6 to TRBJ2-7, with D hard to call. The CDR3 is 12 residues long. V was shortened by 4 bases and J by 6 bases, with 11 bases between the two germline ends. From germline, CDR1 is SGHDT and CDR2 YYEEEE. CDR3: CASSPLGREQYF. DNA of the CDR3: TGTGCCAGCAGCCCCCTAGGACGCGAGCAGTACTTC.

This clonotype was recorded at least ten times. J is TRBJ1-5 and V is TRBV6-1; unclear D gene. Germline values: CDR1 MNHNS, CDR2 SASEGT. The CDR3 length is 15 residues. Trimming cost V 5 bases and J 6 bases, with 17 bases left between them. The DNA of the CDR3 is TGTGCCAGCAGTCAATGGACCTCGACGGGTCAGCCCCAGCATTTT. Amino acids: CASSQWTSTGQPQHF.

This clonotype has only a few counts. V usage is TRBV10-3 and J usage is TRBJ2-1, with D maybe TRBD2 (7 bases). V was trimmed by 1 base and J by 9 bases, leaving 10 bases between them. The CDR3 runs 13 residues. Per germline, CDR1 ENHRY and CDR2 SYGVKD. DNA of the CDR3: TGTGCCATCAGTGAGTGGGGGGGCAGTGAGCAGTTCTTC. Protein product: CAISEWGGSEQFF.

This clonotype was recorded many times. The rearrangement uses TRBV2 and TRBJ2-1, with D possibly being TRBD1 (5 bases). Looked up from germline, CDR1 is SNHLY and CDR2 is FYNNEI. The CDR3 extends over 16 amino acids. V was trimmed by 2 bases and J by 2 bases, leaving 13 bases between them. The CDR3 bases are TGTGCCAGCAGTGAATGGATGCAGGGCGCCTACAATGAGCAGTTCTTC. Protein sequence: CASSEWMQGAYNEQFF.

This clonotype was observed a few times. The J gene is TRBJ2-5, the V gene TRBV7-2; tentative D call: TRBD2 (5 bases). The germline V gene encodes CDR1 SGHTA and CDR2 FQGNSA. V was cut by 5 bases and J by 5 bases, with 15 bases left in between. The CDR3 loop spans 14 amino acids. The CDR3 DNA is TGTGCCAGCAGCCCAAATTATTTAGCGGAGACCCAGTACTTC. Translation: CASSPNYLAETQYF.

V gene TRBV20-1 combines with J gene TRBJ2-1; no clear D gene. V shed 0 bases and J shed 6 bases, with 12 bases lying between them. The CDR3 contains 14 residues. CDR1 DFQATT and CDR2 SNEGSKA come from the germline V gene (reference sequence). The CDR3 nucleotides are TGCAGTGCTAGAGATGCCCTCGGGCCCAATGAGCAGTTCTTC. Protein: CSARDALGPNEQFF.

This clonotype was counted ten times or more. The rearrangement uses TRBV15 and TRBJ2-5, with D possibly matching TRBD1 (5 bases). Germline assignment: CDR1 LNHNV and CDR2 YYDKDF (reference sequence). The CDR3 has 14 amino acids. V gave up 1 base and J gave up 2 bases, with 8 bases separating them. CDR3 amino acids: CATSRGQLQETQYF. The CDR3 coding sequence is TGTGCCACCAGCAGAGGACAGCTTCAAGAGACCCAGTACTTC.

Many counts were recorded for this clonotype. V is TRBV28 and J is TRBJ2-7; 12 bases are shared with TRBD2. This CDR3 spans 14 amino acids. Losses at the gene ends were 8 bases for V and 5 bases for J; bases not matched to a gene: 7. CDR1 and CDR2 from the germline V gene are MDHEN and SYDVKM. Here the CDR3 DNA reads TGTGCCAGCGATCCGACTAGCGGGAGCCACGAGCAGTACTTC. It yields the protein CASDPTSGSHEQYF.